A single sample gave rise to the 2 T cell receptor beta chains below, sequenced in a study of cytomegalovirus exposure and HLA in healthy donors. TCRdb's copy holds only in-frame clones and misses some; the assay was immunoSEQ multiplex PCR. This sample yields around 220,000 clones, of which around 88% are seen a single time; roughly 3% belongs to the top ten. The sequenced material came from PBMCs. The receptors derive from a woman aged 18 to 35 in good health and CMV-seronegative.

V and J are TRBV18 and TRBJ1-5; TRBD1 aligns across 8 bases. This CDR3 contains 13 residues. Germline CDR1 KGHSH, CDR2 LQKENI. The ends lost 5 bases at V and 9 bases at J; junction bases unmatched: 6. CDR3: CASSSDRGAPQHF. CDR3 DNA sequence: TGTGCCAGCTCAAGTGACAGGGGAGCGCCCCAGCATTTT.

J is TRBJ1-4 and V is TRBV4-3; D is undetermined. In germline, CDR1 is LGHNA, CDR2 YSLEER. The V end was cut by 2 bases, the J end by 3 bases, with 10 bases between. The CDR3 covers 15 residues. For the CDR3, the DNA is TGCGCCAGCAGCCAAATTGGGCCTTCTAATGAAAAACTGTTTTTT. Amino acids: CASSQIGPSNEKLFF.